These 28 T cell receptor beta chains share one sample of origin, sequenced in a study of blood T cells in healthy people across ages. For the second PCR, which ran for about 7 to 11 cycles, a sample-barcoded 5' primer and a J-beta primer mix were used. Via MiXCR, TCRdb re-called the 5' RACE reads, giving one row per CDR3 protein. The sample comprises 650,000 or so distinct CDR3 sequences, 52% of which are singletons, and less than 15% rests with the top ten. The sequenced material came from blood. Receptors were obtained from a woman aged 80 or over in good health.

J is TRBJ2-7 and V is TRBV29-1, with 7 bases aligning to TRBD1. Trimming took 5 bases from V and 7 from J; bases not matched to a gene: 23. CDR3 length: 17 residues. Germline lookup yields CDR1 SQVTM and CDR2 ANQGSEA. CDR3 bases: TGCAGCGTTAAACCCACTAGGGGGCTAATCACCTACAATGAGCAGTACTTC. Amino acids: CSVKPTRGLITYNEQYF.

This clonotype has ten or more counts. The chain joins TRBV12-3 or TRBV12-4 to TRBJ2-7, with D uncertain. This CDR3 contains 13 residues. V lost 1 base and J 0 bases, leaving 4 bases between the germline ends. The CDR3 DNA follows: TGTGCCAGCAGTTTAGACAACTCCTACGAGCAGTACTTC. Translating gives CASSLDNSYEQYF.

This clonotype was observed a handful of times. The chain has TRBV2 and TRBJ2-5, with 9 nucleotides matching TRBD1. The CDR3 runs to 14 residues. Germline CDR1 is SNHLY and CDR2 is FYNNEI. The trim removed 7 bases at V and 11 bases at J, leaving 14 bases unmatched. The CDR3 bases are TGTGCCAGCAATCCGGGACAGGGATTCAATGAGCAGTACTTC. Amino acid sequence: CASNPGQGFNEQYF.

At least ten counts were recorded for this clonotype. CDR3: CASSRSLTGPKNIQYF. For the CDR3, the DNA is TGTGCCAGCAGCCGCTCCTTGACAGGGCCCAAAAACATTCAGTACTTC. This sequence joins TRBV3-1 and TRBJ2-4; TRBD1 aligns across 7 bases. With V trimmed by 4 bases and J by 2 bases, 8 bases remained unmatched. The germline V gene encodes CDR1 LGHDT and CDR2 YNNKEL (reference sequence). There are 16 residues in the CDR3.

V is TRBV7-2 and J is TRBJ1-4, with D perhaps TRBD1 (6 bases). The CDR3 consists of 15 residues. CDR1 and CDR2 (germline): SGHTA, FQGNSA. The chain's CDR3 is CVSSYYGQPNEKLFF. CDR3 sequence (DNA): TGTGTCAGTAGCTACTACGGACAGCCCAATGAAAAACTGTTTTTT.

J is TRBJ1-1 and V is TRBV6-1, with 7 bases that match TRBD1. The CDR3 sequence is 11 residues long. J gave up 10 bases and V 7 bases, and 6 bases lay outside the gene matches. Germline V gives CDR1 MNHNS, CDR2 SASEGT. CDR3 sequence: CASILTGRAFF. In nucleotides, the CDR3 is TGTGCCAGCATTCTGACAGGGAGAGCTTTCTTT.

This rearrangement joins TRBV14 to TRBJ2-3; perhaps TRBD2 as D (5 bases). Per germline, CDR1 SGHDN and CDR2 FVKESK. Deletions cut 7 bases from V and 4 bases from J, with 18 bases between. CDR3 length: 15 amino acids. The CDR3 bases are TGTGCCAGCAACCCGCTAGCAGGACGGGCAGATACGCAGTATTTT. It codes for CASNPLAGRADTQYF.

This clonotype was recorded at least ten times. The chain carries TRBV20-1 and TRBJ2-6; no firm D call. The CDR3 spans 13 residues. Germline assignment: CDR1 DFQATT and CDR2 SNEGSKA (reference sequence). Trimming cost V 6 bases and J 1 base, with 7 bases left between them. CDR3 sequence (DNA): TGCAGTGCGTTAATGTCTGGGGCCAACGTCCTGACTTTC. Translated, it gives CSALMSGANVLTF.

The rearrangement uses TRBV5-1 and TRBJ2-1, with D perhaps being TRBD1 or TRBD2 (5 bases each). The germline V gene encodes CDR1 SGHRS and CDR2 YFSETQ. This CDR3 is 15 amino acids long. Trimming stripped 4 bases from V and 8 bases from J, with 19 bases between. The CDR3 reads CASSGTGETPDEQFF. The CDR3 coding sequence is TGCGCCAGCAGCGGGACCGGAGAGACCCCGGATGAGCAGTTCTTC.

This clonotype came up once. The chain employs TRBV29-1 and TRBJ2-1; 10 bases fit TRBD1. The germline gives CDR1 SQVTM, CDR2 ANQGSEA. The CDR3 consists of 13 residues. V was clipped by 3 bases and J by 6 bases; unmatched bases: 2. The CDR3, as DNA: TGCAGCGTTGATCGGACAGGGGGCAATGAGCAGTTCTTC. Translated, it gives CSVDRTGGNEQFF.

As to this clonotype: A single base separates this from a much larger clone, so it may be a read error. The CDR3 nucleotides are TGCGCCAGCAGCCCGGGTTCGGGCGGAGAGACCCGGTACTTC. Translating gives CASSPGSGGETRYF. The chain joins TRBV5-1 to TRBJ2-5; D is uncertain. The V gene's germline CDR1 is SGHRS and CDR2 YFSETQ. The CDR3 is made up of 14 amino acids.

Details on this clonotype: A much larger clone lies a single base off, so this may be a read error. CDR3 region: CSARDGRADTRYF. The CDR3 nucleotides read TGCAGTGCTAGAGATGGGCGGGCAGATACGCGGTATTTT. V usage is TRBV20-1 and J usage is TRBJ2-3; D is possibly TRBD2 (5 bases). There are 13 residues in the CDR3. Germline V gene data show CDR1 as DFQATT and CDR2 as SNEGSKA (reference sequence).

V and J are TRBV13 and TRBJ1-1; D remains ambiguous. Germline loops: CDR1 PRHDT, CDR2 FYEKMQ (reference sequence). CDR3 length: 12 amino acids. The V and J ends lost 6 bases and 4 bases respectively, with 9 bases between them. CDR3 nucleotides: TGTGCCAGCAGACGTATACGCACTGAAGCTTTCTTT. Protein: CASRRIRTEAFF.

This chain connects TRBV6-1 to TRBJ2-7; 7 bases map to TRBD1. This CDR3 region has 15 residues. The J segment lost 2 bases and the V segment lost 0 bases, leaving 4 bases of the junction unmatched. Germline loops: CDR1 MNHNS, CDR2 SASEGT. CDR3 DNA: TGTGCCAGCAGTGAAGCGGGGACAGTAGCCTACGAGCAGTACTTC. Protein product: CASSEAGTVAYEQYF.

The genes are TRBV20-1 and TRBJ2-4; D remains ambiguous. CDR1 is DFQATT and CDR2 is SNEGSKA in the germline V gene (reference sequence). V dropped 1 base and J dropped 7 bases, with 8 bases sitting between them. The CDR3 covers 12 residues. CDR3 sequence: CSARGPVNIQYF. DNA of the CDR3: TGCAGTGCTAGAGGTCCAGTTAACATTCAGTACTTC.

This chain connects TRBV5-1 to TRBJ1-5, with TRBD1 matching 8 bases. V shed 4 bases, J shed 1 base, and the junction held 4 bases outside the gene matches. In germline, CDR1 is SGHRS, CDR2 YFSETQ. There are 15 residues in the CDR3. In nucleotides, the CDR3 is TGCGCCAGCAGCGAGACAGGGGCGAGCAATCAGCCCCAGCATTTT. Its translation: CASSETGASNQPQHF. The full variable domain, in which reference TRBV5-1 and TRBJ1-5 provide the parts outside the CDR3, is KAGVTQTPRYLIKTRGQQVTLSCSPISGHRSVSWYQQTPGQGLQFLFEYFSETQRNKGNFPGRFSGRQFSNSRSEMNVSTLELGDSALYLCASSETGASNQPQHFGDGTRLSIL.

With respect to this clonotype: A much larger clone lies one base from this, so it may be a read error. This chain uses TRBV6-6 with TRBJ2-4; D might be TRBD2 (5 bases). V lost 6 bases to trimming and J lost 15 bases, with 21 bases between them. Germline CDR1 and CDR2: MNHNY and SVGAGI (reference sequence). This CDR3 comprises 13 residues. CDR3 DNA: TGTGCCAGCAGCCCTCGGGAAACCTACGAGCGGTACTTC. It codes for CASSPRETYERYF.

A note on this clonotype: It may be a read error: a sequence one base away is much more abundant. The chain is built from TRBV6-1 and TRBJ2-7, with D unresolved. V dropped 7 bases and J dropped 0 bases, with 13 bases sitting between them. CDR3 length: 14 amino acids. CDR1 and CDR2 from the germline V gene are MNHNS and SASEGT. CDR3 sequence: CASNPREASYEQYF. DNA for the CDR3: TGTGCCAGCAACCCGCGAGAAGCCTCCTACGAGCAGTACTTC.

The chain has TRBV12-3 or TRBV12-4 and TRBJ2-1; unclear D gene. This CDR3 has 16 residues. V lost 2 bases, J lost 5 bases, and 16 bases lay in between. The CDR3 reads CASSLPLAGRDNEQFF. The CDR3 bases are TGTGCCAGCAGTTTACCCCTCGCCGGAAGGGACAATGAGCAGTTCTTC.

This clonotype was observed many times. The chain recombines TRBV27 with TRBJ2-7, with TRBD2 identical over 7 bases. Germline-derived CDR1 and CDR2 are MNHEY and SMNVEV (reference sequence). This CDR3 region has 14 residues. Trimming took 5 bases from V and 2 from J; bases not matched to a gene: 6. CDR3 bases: TGTGCCAGCAGTCCCGGGACTATCCCCTACGAGCAGTACTTC. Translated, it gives CASSPGTIPYEQYF.

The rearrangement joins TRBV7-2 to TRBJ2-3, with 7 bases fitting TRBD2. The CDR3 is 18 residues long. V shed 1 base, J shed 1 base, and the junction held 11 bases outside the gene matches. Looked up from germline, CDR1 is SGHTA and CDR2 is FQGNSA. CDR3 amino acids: CASSLVPWRGGGTDTQYF. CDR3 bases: TGTGCCAGCAGCTTAGTTCCCTGGCGGGGAGGGGGCACAGATACGCAGTATTTT.

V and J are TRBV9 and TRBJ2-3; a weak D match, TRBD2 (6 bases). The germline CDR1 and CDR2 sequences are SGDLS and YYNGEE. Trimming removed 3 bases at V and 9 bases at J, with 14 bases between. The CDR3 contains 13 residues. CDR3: CASSARDLGTQYF. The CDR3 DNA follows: TGTGCCAGCAGCGCTCGGGACTTAGGCACGCAGTATTTT.

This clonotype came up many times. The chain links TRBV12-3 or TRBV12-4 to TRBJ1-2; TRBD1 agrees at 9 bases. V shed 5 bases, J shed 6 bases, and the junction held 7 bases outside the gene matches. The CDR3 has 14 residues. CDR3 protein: CASSRGQGADGYTF. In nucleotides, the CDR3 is TGTGCCAGCAGTAGGGGACAGGGAGCGGATGGCTACACCTTC.

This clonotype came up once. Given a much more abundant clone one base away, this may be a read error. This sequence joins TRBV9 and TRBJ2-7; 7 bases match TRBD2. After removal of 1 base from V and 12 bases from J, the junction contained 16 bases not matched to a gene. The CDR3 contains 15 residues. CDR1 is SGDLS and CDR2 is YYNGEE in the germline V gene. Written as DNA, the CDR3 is TGTGCCAGCAGCGTATCGGGAGTGGCGGGAGAGACCCGGTACTTC. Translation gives CASSVSGVAGETRYF.

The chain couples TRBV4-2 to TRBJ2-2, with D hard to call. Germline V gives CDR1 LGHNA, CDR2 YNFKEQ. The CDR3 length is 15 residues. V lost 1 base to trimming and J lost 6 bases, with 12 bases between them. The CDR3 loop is CASSQGLLPAGELFF. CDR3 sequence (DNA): TGTGCCAGCAGCCAAGGACTCCTCCCGGCCGGGGAGCTGTTTTTT.

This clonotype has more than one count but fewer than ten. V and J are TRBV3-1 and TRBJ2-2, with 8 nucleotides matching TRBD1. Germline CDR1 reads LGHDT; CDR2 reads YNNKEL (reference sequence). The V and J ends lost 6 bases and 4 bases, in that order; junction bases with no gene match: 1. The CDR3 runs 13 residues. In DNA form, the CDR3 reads TGTGCCAGCAGGGGACAGGTCACCGGGGAGCTGTTTTTT. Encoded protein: CASRGQVTGELFF.

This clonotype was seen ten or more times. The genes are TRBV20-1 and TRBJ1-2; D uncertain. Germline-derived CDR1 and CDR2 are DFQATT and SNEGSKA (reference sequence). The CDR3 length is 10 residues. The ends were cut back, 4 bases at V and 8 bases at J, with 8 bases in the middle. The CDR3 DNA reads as TGCAGTGCTACGCGGGAGGGCTACACCTTC. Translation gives CSATREGYTF.

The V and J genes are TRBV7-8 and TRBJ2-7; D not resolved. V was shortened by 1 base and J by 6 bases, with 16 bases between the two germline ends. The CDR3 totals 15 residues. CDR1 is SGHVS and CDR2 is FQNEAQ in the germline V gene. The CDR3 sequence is CASSLGWASRTEQYF. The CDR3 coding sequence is TGTGCCAGCAGCTTAGGGTGGGCCAGCCGCACCGAGCAGTACTTC.